Sequencing of this TCR beta chain was carried out in a study of PD-L1 blockade in urothelial cancer. Turning to the study itself: Male sex and bladder-origin urothelial cancer were recorded for about 90% of the roughly 30 patients. A median roughly 140,000 T cells were found in blood samples. Previous chemotherapy exposure amounted to 0 to 3 regimens for patients.

Germline V lookup: CDR1 LNHNV, CDR2 YYDKDF (reference sequence). This CDR3 is built from 16 residues. Trimming cost V 0 bases and J 9 bases, with 15 bases left between them. Time point specified: peripheral blood 6 weeks after treatment start. The data were produced by immunoSEQ multiplex PCR, yet TCRdb's version contains in-frame clones alone and is incomplete. This table has about 48,000 clones, around 87% appearing once. This TCR came from a man in his 60s with urothelial cancer. The source material was PBMCs, sampled around atezolizumab (anti-PD-L1) treatment. This chain connects TRBV15 to TRBJ1-6; D is undetermined. CDR3 in amino acids: CATSRDGHPPFSPLHF. The CDR3 region has the DNA TGTGCCACCAGCAGAGATGGGCATCCGCCTTTTTCACCCCTCCACTTT.